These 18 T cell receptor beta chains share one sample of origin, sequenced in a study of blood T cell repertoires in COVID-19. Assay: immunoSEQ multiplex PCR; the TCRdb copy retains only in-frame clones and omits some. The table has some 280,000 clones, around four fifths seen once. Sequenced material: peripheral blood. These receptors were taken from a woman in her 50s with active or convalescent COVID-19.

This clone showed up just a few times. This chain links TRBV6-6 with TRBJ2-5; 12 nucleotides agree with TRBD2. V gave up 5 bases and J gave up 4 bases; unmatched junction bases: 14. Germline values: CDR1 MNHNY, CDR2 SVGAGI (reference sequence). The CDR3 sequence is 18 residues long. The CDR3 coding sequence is TGTGCCAGCAGTCGGCTAGCGGGAGGGATGGGAAAGGGAGAGACCCAGTACTTC. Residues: CASSRLAGGMGKGETQYF.

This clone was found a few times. The CDR3 bases are TGTGCCAGTAGTTACGGGACTAGCGGGAGGAGTGTTATAGATACGCAGTATTTT. As protein: CASSYGTSGRSVIDTQYF. V usage is TRBV19 and J usage is TRBJ2-3; 15 bases are a match to TRBD2. Germline CDR1 LNHDA, CDR2 SQIVND (reference sequence). Trimming removed 5 bases from V and 5 bases from J; junction bases left unmatched: 11. The CDR3 runs 18 residues.

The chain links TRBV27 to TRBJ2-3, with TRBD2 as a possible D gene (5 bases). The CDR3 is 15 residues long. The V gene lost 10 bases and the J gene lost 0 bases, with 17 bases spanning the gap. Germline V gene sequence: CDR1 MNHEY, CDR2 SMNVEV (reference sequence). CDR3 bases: TGTGCCACCTCGACGAGCGGACTTAGCACAGATACGCAGTATTTT. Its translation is CATSTSGLSTDTQYF.

CDR3 sequence: CASSFGGAGANVLTF. DNA for the CDR3: TGCGCCAGCAGCTTTGGGGGGGCTGGGGCCAACGTCCTGACTTTC. This rearrangement joins TRBV5-1 to TRBJ2-6; 7 bases map to TRBD2. Germline V gene lookup returns CDR1 SGHRS and CDR2 YFSETQ. The J segment lost 2 bases and the V segment lost 2 bases, leaving 1 base of the junction unmatched. The CDR3 contains 15 residues.

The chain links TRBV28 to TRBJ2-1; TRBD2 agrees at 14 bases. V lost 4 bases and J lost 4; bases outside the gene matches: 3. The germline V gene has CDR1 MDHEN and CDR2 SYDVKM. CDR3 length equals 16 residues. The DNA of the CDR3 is TGTGCCAGCAGTTCCGGGACTAGCGGGGGTTACAATGAGCAGTTCTTC. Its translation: CASSSGTSGGYNEQFF.

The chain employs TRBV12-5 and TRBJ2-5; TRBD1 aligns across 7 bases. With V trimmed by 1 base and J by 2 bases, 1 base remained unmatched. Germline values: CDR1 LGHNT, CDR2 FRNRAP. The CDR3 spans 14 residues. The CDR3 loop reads CASGLAGGQETQYF. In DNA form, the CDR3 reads TGTGCTAGTGGTTTGGCAGGGGGACAAGAGACCCAGTACTTC.

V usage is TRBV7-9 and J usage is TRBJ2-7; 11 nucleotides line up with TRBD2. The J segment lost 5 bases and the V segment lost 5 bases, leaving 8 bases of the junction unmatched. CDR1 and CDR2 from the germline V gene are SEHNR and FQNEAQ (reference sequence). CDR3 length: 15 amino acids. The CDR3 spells CASSNLAGGAHEQYF. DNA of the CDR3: TGTGCCAGCAGCAACCTAGCGGGAGGAGCCCACGAGCAGTACTTC. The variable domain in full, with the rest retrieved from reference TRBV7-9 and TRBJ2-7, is DTGVSQNPRHKITKRGQNVTFRCDPISEHNRLYWYRQTLGQGPEFLTYFQNEAQLEKSRLLSDRFSAERPKGSFSTLEIQRTEQGDSAMYLCASSNLAGGAHEQYFGPGTRLTVT.

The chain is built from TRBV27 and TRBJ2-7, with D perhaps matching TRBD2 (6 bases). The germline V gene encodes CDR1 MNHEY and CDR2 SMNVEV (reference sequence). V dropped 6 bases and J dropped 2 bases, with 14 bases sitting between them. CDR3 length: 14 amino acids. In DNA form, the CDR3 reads TGTGCCAGCAGAGTCCAGGGAGGCACCTACGAGCAGTACTTC. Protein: CASRVQGGTYEQYF.

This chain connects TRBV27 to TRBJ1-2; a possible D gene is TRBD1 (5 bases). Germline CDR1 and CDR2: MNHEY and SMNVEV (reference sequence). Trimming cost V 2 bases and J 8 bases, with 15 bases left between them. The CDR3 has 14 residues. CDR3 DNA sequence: TGTGCCAGCAGTTTAGTGACGGGGGATGAAGGCTACACCTTC. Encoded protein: CASSLVTGDEGYTF.

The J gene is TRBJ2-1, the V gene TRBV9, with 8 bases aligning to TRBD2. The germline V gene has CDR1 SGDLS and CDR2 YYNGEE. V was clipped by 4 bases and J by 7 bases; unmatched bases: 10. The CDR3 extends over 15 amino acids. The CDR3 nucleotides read TGTGCCAGCAGCCTCCTCGCGGGAGGCGGTAATGAGCAGTTCTTC. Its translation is CASSLLAGGGNEQFF.

CDR3 nucleotide sequence: TGTGCCAGCAGTTACCAACTAGCTGTCTACAATGAGCAGTTCTTC. Translated, it gives CASSYQLAVYNEQFF. The chain has TRBV6-2 or TRBV6-3 and TRBJ2-1, with D perhaps TRBD2 (6 bases). Germline values: CDR1 MNHEY, CDR2 SVGEGT. The CDR3 loop spans 15 amino acids. V was trimmed by 2 bases and J by 3 bases, leaving 11 bases between them.

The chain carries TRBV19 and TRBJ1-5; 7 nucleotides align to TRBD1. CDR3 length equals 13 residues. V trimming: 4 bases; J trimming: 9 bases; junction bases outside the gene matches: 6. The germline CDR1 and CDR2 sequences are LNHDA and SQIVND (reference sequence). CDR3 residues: CASSNGQVGPQHF. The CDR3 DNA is TGTGCCAGTAGTAACGGACAGGTGGGGCCCCAGCATTTT.

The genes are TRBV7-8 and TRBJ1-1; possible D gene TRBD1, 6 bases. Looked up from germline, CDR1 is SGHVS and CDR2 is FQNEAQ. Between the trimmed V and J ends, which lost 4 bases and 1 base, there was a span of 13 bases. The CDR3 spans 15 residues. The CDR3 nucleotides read TGTGCCAGCAGCTCGTGGGACAAATGGAACACTGAAGCTTTCTTT. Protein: CASSSWDKWNTEAFF.

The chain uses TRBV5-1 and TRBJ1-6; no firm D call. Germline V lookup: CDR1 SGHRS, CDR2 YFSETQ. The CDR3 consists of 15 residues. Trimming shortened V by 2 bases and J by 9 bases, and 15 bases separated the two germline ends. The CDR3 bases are TGCGCCAGCAGCTTAGGTTTGGACTCTGCTTCACCCCTCCACTTT. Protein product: CASSLGLDSASPLHF.

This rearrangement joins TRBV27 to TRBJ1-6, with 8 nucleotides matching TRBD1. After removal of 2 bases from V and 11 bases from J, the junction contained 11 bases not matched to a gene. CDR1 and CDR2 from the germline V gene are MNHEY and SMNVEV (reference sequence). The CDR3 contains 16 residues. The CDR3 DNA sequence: TGTGCCAGCAGTTTACGGCCGGGACAGGCCCCCCCACCCCTCCACTTT. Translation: CASSLRPGQAPPPLHF.

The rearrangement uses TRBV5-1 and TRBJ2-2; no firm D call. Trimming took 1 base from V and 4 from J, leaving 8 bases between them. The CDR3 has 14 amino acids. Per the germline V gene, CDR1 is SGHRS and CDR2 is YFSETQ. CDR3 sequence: CASSLQRSTGELFF. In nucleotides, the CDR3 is TGCGCCAGCAGCTTGCAGAGGAGCACCGGGGAGCTGTTTTTT.

The CDR3 here is CASSPGPGTNTEAFF. CDR3 nucleotides: TGTGCCAGCTCACCAGGTCCAGGAACTAACACTGAAGCTTTCTTT. J is TRBJ1-1 and V is TRBV18; D remains ambiguous. Trimming removed 2 bases from V and 2 bases from J, with 12 bases in between. The CDR3 has 15 amino acids. The germline V gene has CDR1 KGHSH and CDR2 LQKENI.

CDR3: CASSLRGEQYF. CDR3 DNA sequence: TGTGCCAGCAGTTTACGAGGCGAGCAGTACTTC. The chain uses TRBV28 and TRBJ2-7, with D uncertain. This CDR3 has 11 residues. CDR1 and CDR2 (germline): MDHEN, SYDVKM. Deletions cut 2 bases from V and 6 bases from J, with 5 bases between.